Each of the 17 T cell receptor beta chains below was sequenced from the same sample in a study of blood T cells in healthy people across ages (dated by TCRdb to between 2015 and 2017). The library came from 5' RACE. Sequenced using an Illumina HiSeq 2500. A second about 7 to 11 cycle PCR used a sample-barcoded 5' primer and a J-beta primer mix. TCRdb reanalyzed the raw reads on its own, using fastp at Q25 for trimming and MiXCR for clone calling, and kept in-frame beta chains. Merged by CDR3 protein, the rows form single entries marked with the most common genes and DNA. The sample has hundreds of thousands of distinct CDR3 sequences on record, around 45% of them singletons. The top ten clones comprise roughly 18% of the sample. The sample comprised blood. These receptors originate from a man in his sixties in good health.

This chain uses TRBV7-9 with TRBJ1-4, with 9 bases aligning to TRBD1. Germline values: CDR1 SEHNR, CDR2 FQNEAQ (reference sequence). Unmatched junction bases numbered 3, after V lost 3 bases and J lost 7 bases. CDR3 size: 14 residues. The DNA of the CDR3 is TGTGCCAGCAGCTTTGGGACAGGGATTGAAAAACTGTTTTTT. This gives the protein CASSFGTGIEKLFF.

This clonotype has a handful of counts. The gene calls are TRBV12-3 or TRBV12-4 and TRBJ2-5; tentatively, D is TRBD1 (5 bases). The CDR3 extends over 13 amino acids. The ends were cut back, 8 bases at V and 3 bases at J, with 13 bases in the middle. This CDR3 reads CASRVWGEETQYF. The CDR3 nucleotides are TGTGCCAGCCGTGTTTGGGGCGAAGAGACCCAGTACTTC.

This chain connects TRBV3-1 to TRBJ2-3, with D perhaps being TRBD1 or TRBD2 (6 bases each). Germline loops: CDR1 LGHDT, CDR2 YNNKEL (reference sequence). CDR3 size: 16 residues. With 4 bases removed from V and 3 bases from J, the gap between germline ends came to 17 bases. CDR3 nucleotides: TGTGCCAGCAGCCCCCTGGGGGGCAAGGGTACAGATACGCAGTATTTT. This codes for CASSPLGGKGTDTQYF.

The chain joins TRBV5-1 to TRBJ2-5; 7 bases match TRBD1. In germline, CDR1 is SGHRS, CDR2 YFSETQ. V trimming: 4 bases; J trimming: 11 bases; junction bases outside the gene matches: 14. The length of the CDR3 is 14 residues. The CDR3 bases are TGCGCCAGCAGCGTCCGGGACAGTCGCGAAGAGCAGTACTTC. Translating it yields CASSVRDSREEQYF.

This clonotype has only a few counts. The V and J genes are TRBV20-1 and TRBJ1-1; perhaps TRBD1 as D (5 bases). V lost 3 bases and J lost 10, with 15 bases in between. CDR1 DFQATT and CDR2 SNEGSKA come from the germline V gene (reference sequence). This CDR3 is built from 12 residues. The CDR3 DNA reads TGCAGTGCTAGTTCGGGGAGGAGGGGAGCTTTCTTT. This gives the protein CSASSGRRGAFF.

This clonotype has only a few counts. This sequence joins TRBV6-5 and TRBJ1-2; the match to TRBD1 covers 7 bases. The CDR3 is 14 amino acids. V was clipped by 4 bases and J by 6 bases; unmatched bases: 8. Germline V gene lookup returns CDR1 MNHEY and CDR2 SVGAGI. The CDR3 region is CASSSFRQGDGYTF. The CDR3 nucleotides read TGTGCCAGCAGTTCATTCCGACAGGGTGATGGCTACACCTTC.

This clonotype was counted a few times. This rearrangement joins TRBV7-2 to TRBJ2-5; D unresolved. In germline, CDR1 is SGHTA, CDR2 FQGNSA. CDR3 length: 12 amino acids. Deletions cut 4 bases from V and 6 bases from J, with 9 bases between. The DNA of the CDR3 is TGTGCCAGCAGCTCCCCCCCCCAGACCCAGTACTTC. This encodes CASSSPPQTQYF.

The chain is built from TRBV6-1 and TRBJ2-7, with D perhaps matching TRBD2 (5 bases). This CDR3 contains 13 residues. V lost 3 bases and J 6 bases, leaving 12 bases between the germline ends. CDR1 is MNHNS, CDR2 SASEGT, per germline. DNA of the CDR3: TGTGCCAGCAGTGACGGGATCCTTTGCGAGCAGTACTTC. This codes for CASSDGILCEQYF.

The chain couples TRBV6-5 to TRBJ2-5, with D uncertain. Germline CDR1 and CDR2: MNHEY and SVGAGI. V shed 7 bases and J shed 3 bases, with 15 bases lying between them. This CDR3 comprises 14 residues. Here the CDR3 reads CASTPPGPKETQYF. The DNA of the CDR3 is TGTGCCAGCACCCCTCCGGGTCCGAAAGAGACCCAGTACTTC.

This clonotype was detected a few times. This sequence joins TRBV14 and TRBJ1-2; the match to TRBD1 covers 7 bases. Germline CDR1 reads SGHDN; CDR2 reads FVKESK. The trim removed 2 bases at V and 5 bases at J, leaving 5 bases unmatched. There are 14 residues in the CDR3. The CDR3 here is CASSQRTGEYGYTF. CDR3 DNA: TGTGCCAGCAGCCAACGAACAGGGGAATATGGCTACACCTTC.

This clonotype came up once. CDR3 coding DNA: TGCAGTGCTCATTACGGGGGAACTGAAGCTTTCTTT. Translating it yields CSAHYGGTEAFF. The V call is TRBV20-1, the J call TRBJ1-1, with a tentative D call TRBD1 (5 bases). Germline CDR1 DFQATT, CDR2 SNEGSKA (reference sequence). The ends were cut back, 5 bases at V and 5 bases at J, with 12 bases in the middle. The CDR3 extends over 12 amino acids.

The CDR3 loop reads CASSERQGIPYYEQYF. The CDR3 bases are TGTGCCAGCAGCGAACGACAGGGAATCCCTTACTACGAGCAGTACTTC. The V call is TRBV11-3, the J call TRBJ2-7; 7 positions match TRBD1. Germline V gives CDR1 SGHNT, CDR2 YENEEA. The V and J ends lost 5 bases and 3 bases, in that order; junction bases with no gene match: 13. CDR3 size: 16 residues.

V gene TRBV7-8 combines with J gene TRBJ2-7; D possibly matches TRBD1 or TRBD2 (7 bases each). Trimming removed 0 bases at V and 6 bases at J, with 15 bases between. CDR1 is SGHVS and CDR2 is FQNEAQ in the germline V gene. The CDR3 extends over 15 amino acids. The chain's CDR3 is CASSLALAAGGEQYF. Here the CDR3 DNA reads TGTGCCAGCAGCTTAGCTCTAGCGGCAGGGGGCGAGCAGTACTTC.

The chain recombines TRBV20-1 with TRBJ1-6; D ambiguous. CDR1 is DFQATT, CDR2 SNEGSKA, per germline (reference sequence). Deletions cut 6 bases from V and 13 bases from J, with 7 bases between. The CDR3 is 9 residues long. This CDR3 reads CSAGPPLHF. CDR3 coding DNA: TGCAGTGCAGGTCCCCCCCTCCACTTT.

V and J are TRBV4-3 and TRBJ1-2; possibly TRBD1 for D (6 bases). The CDR3 covers 14 residues. V lost 0 bases, J lost 8 bases, and 13 bases lay in between. Germline V gene sequence: CDR1 LGHNA, CDR2 YSLEER. In DNA form, the CDR3 reads TGCGCCAGCAGCCAAGAGCGGGGGCGAGGGGGCTACACCTTC. Protein sequence: CASSQERGRGGYTF.

The chain combines TRBV3-1 with TRBJ2-5; 10 bases are shared with TRBD2. With 1 base clipped from V and 4 bases from J, the junction kept 12 bases outside the gene matches. The CDR3 is 18 residues long. Per the germline V gene, CDR1 is LGHDT and CDR2 is YNNKEL (reference sequence). In nucleotides, the CDR3 is TGTGCCAGCAGCCAAGTAGCGGGGGGTTTGATGGGAGGAGAGACCCAGTACTTC. Its translation: CASSQVAGGLMGGETQYF.

This clonotype has only a few counts. The rearrangement joins TRBV6-5 to TRBJ1-2; no firm D call. V gave up 2 bases and J gave up 4 bases, with 11 bases separating them. The V gene's germline CDR1 is MNHEY and CDR2 SVGAGI. The CDR3 consists of 14 residues. The CDR3 sequence: CASSYLGSTYGYTF. CDR3 sequence (DNA): TGTGCCAGCAGTTACCTCGGCAGTACCTATGGCTACACCTTC.